This record covers a single T cell receptor beta chain. Treatment-naive patients with stable or active relapsing-remitting disease were the multiple sclerosis controls. The sample originates from a study of CD8 T cells in Susac syndrome. RNA, at roughly 0.5 to 1 ug, was reverse transcribed with random hexamers. Across 54 Vbeta and 13 Jbeta, immunoSEQ multiplex PCR amplified TCR beta CDR3. MiXCR was run by TCRdb on the immunoSEQ multiplex PCR reads, yielding one entry per CDR3 protein. The sample lists about 300,000 distinct CDR3 sequences; around 91% were seen once. Looked up from germline, CDR1 is MNHEY and CDR2 is SMNVEV (reference sequence). V trimming: 6 bases; J trimming: 6 bases; junction bases outside the gene matches: 13. This CDR3 has 16 residues.

This TCR was recovered from a human donor with multiple sclerosis. This sequence joins TRBV27 and TRBJ2-1, with TRBD2 identical over 8 bases. Sequenced material: CD8+ T cells from PBMCs. The CDR3 DNA sequence: TGTGCCAGCAGCAGACTAGCGCCTACCGAAGGCAATGAGCAGTTCTTC. Amino acids: CASSRLAPTEGNEQFF.